This TCR beta chain was identified in a study of tumor and adjacent non-tumor tissue in lung cancer. CDR3 length: 11 amino acids. The germline gives CDR1 DFQATT, CDR2 SNEGSKA (reference sequence). V lost 3 bases to trimming and J lost 11 bases, with 11 bases between them. RNA was extracted from bulk tissue without any cell sorting. Newly diagnosed lung cancer patients had thoracic surgery in China, August–November 2014, without prior chemotherapy. Notes on the study in general: Top 100 clones took a larger repertoire share in normal lung.

TCRbeta libraries were built with three rounds of nested PCR, modified from ARM-PCR. One entry per CDR3 protein results from TCRdb running MiXCR on the multiplex PCR reads. The data show under 100,000 distinct CDR3 sequences, around three fifths seen once. There are many counts of this clonotype. The antigen is unknown. This chain joins TRBV20-1 and TRBJ2-1; D gene uncertain. Sequences were obtained from lung tumor tissue. This receptor was taken from a man between 65 and 85 years old with non-small cell lung cancer. The CDR3 loop reads CSASHTGKQFF. CDR3 in DNA: TGCAGTGCTAGCCATACCGGAAAGCAGTTCTTC.